A selection of T cell receptor beta chains follows, all from one sample in a study of early T cells in non-severe SARS-CoV-2 infection. TCRdb redid the calling of the 5' RACE reads with MiXCR, one entry per CDR3 protein. The sample has about 54,000 distinct CDR3 sequences, about 7.6% seen once. Source: whole blood, taken at baseline. These receptors came from an adult who was a healthcare worker with PCR-confirmed SARS-CoV-2 infection or an uninfected control (not recorded which). Each CDR3 is given with its conserved first and last residue. A D gene is named only where the DNA matches it firmly. Where a row states a size, it is once, few, many or the class of an expanded clone; other rows omit it.

clone_size: NA; j_call: TRBJ2-3; v_call: TRBV12-3/TRBV12-4; d_call: TRBD2; cdr3_nt: TGTGCCAGCAGTTTCACATTTGCGGGGGACACAGATACGCAGTATTTT; cdr3_aa: CASSFTFAGDTDTQYF
clone_size: many; j_call: TRBJ2-6; v_call: TRBV5-1; d_call: TRBD2; cdr3_nt: TGCGCCAGCAGCTTGGAGGCTAGCGGCTCTGGGGCCAACGTCCTGACTTTC; cdr3_aa: CASSLEASGSGANVLTF
clone_size: few; j_call: TRBJ1-1; v_call: TRBV27; d_call: NA; cdr3_nt: TGTGCCAGCAGTTCCCGGAGGACGCTGGACACTGAAGCTTTCTTT; cdr3_aa: CASSSRRTLDTEAFF
clone_size: few; j_call: TRBJ2-5; v_call: TRBV28; d_call: TRBD1; cdr3_nt: TGTGCCAGCAGGGAAGACAGGGGAGAAGAGACCCAGTACTTC; cdr3_aa: CASREDRGEETQYF
clone_size: many; j_call: TRBJ2-3; v_call: TRBV18; d_call: TRBD2; cdr3_nt: TGTGCCAGCTCACCCCTAGCGGGATTCGCAGATACGCAGTATTTT; cdr3_aa: CASSPLAGFADTQYF
clone_size: many; j_call: TRBJ2-3; v_call: TRBV28; d_call: NA; cdr3_nt: TGTGCCAGCAGTTTAGGCACAGGGACGCGAAGGAGCGATACGCAGTATTTT; cdr3_aa: CASSLGTGTRRSDTQYF
clone_size: many; j_call: TRBJ2-5; v_call: TRBV7-2; d_call: NA; cdr3_nt: TGTGCCAGCAGCTTGAAACCCCCCCAGACCCAGTACTTC; cdr3_aa: CASSLKPPQTQYF
clone_size: few; j_call: TRBJ2-2; v_call: TRBV19; d_call: NA; cdr3_nt: TGTGCCAGCAGTTGGGGTTCGAACACCGGGGAGCTGTTTTTT; cdr3_aa: CASSWGSNTGELFF
clone_size: few; j_call: TRBJ2-7; v_call: TRBV11-1; d_call: NA; cdr3_nt: TGTGCCAGCAGCCCAGGTGCCGGCAGGGACTCCTACGAGCAGTACTTC; cdr3_aa: CASSPGAGRDSYEQYF
clone_size: few; j_call: TRBJ2-7; v_call: TRBV18; d_call: NA; cdr3_nt: TGTGCCAGCTCACCACTGGTGCGGCAGTTTTCCTACGAGCAGTACTTC; cdr3_aa: CASSPLVRQFSYEQYF
clone_size: NA; j_call: TRBJ2-4; v_call: TRBV3-1; d_call: NA; cdr3_nt: TGTGCCAGCAGCCCGGATCTAGCCAAAAACATTCAGTACTTC; cdr3_aa: CASSPDLAKNIQYF
clone_size: NA; j_call: TRBJ2-1; v_call: TRBV27; d_call: NA; cdr3_nt: TGTGCCAGCAGTTTGATTAGCCGGTCCTACAATGAGCAGTTCTTC; cdr3_aa: CASSLISRSYNEQFF
clone_size: NA; j_call: TRBJ2-5; v_call: TRBV7-2; d_call: TRBD2; cdr3_nt: TGTGCCAGCAGCCCGCGGACTAGCGGGAAAGAGACCCAGTACTTC; cdr3_aa: CASSPRTSGKETQYF
clone_size: many; j_call: TRBJ2-3; v_call: TRBV29-1; d_call: TRBD2; cdr3_nt: TGCAGCGTTCTGCTAGCGGGAGAAGATACGCAGTATTTT; cdr3_aa: CSVLLAGEDTQYF
clone_size: many; j_call: TRBJ2-7; v_call: TRBV7-2; d_call: TRBD1; cdr3_nt: TGTGCCAGCAGCTTTGCGATGACAGGGAAATACGAGCAGTACTTC; cdr3_aa: CASSFAMTGKYEQYF
clone_size: few; j_call: TRBJ2-7; v_call: TRBV11-2; d_call: NA; cdr3_nt: TGTGCCAGCAGCTTCACCGCGGGCAACTCCTACGAGCAGTACTTC; cdr3_aa: CASSFTAGNSYEQYF
clone_size: few; j_call: TRBJ1-1; v_call: TRBV7-2; d_call: TRBD1; cdr3_nt: TGTGCCAGCAGCTTACGGACAGGGAGGAGTGAAGCTTTCTTT; cdr3_aa: CASSLRTGRSEAFF
clone_size: few; j_call: TRBJ2-7; v_call: TRBV4-1; d_call: NA; cdr3_nt: TGCGCCAGCAGCCAAGATTGGGGCAGCTACGAGCAGTACTTC; cdr3_aa: CASSQDWGSYEQYF
clone_size: many; j_call: TRBJ1-2; v_call: TRBV11-2; d_call: TRBD1; cdr3_nt: TGTGCCAGCAGCTTAATGTCGGACAGGGCCGATAACTATGGCTACACCTTC; cdr3_aa: CASSLMSDRADNYGYTF
clone_size: few; j_call: TRBJ1-2; v_call: TRBV2; d_call: NA; cdr3_nt: TGTGCCAGCAGTGTCGACAACTATGGCTACACCTTC; cdr3_aa: CASSVDNYGYTF
clone_size: NA; j_call: TRBJ1-2; v_call: TRBV5-4; d_call: TRBD1; cdr3_nt: TGTGCCAGCAGCACAACGACAGGGGGCAACTATGGCTACACCTTC; cdr3_aa: CASSTTTGGNYGYTF
clone_size: many; j_call: TRBJ1-5; v_call: TRBV28; d_call: NA; cdr3_nt: TGTGCCAGCCACGGACAGTCCCAGGTCCAGCCCCAGCATTTT; cdr3_aa: CASHGQSQVQPQHF
clone_size: NA; j_call: TRBJ2-7; v_call: TRBV11-2; d_call: NA; cdr3_nt: TGTGCCAGCAGCTTAGATTGGCTAGAACAATGGGAGCAGTACTTC; cdr3_aa: CASSLDWLEQWEQYF
clone_size: NA; j_call: TRBJ2-7; v_call: TRBV19; d_call: TRBD2; cdr3_nt: TGTGCCAGTAGTCCTCGACCGACTAGCGGGAGAACCTACGAGCAGTACTTC; cdr3_aa: CASSPRPTSGRTYEQYF
clone_size: many; j_call: TRBJ2-3; v_call: TRBV11-2; d_call: NA; cdr3_nt: TGTGCCAGCAGCCTACGGCCCCGCACAGATACGCAGTATTTT; cdr3_aa: CASSLRPRTDTQYF
clone_size: NA; j_call: TRBJ1-5; v_call: TRBV9; d_call: NA; cdr3_nt: TGTGCCAGCAGCGTAGAAGGGGGGTTGCATCAGCCCCAGCATTTT; cdr3_aa: CASSVEGGLHQPQHF
clone_size: NA; j_call: TRBJ2-2; v_call: TRBV10-3; d_call: TRBD2; cdr3_nt: TGTGCCATTCCTCAAGTTTCTAGCGGCACCGGGGAGCTGTTTTTT; cdr3_aa: CAIPQVSSGTGELFF
clone_size: few; j_call: TRBJ2-5; v_call: TRBV5-1; d_call: NA; cdr3_nt: TGCGCCAGCAGCTGGGCTGGGGAGACCCAGTACTTC; cdr3_aa: CASSWAGETQYF
clone_size: few; j_call: TRBJ1-2; v_call: TRBV20-1; d_call: NA; cdr3_nt: TGCAGTGCTAAGGTCTATGGCTACACCTTC; cdr3_aa: CSAKVYGYTF
clone_size: NA; j_call: TRBJ2-7; v_call: TRBV6-2/TRBV6-3; d_call: NA; cdr3_nt: TGTGCCAGCAGTTACGATTCAGCTACCTACGAGCAGTACTTC; cdr3_aa: CASSYDSATYEQYF
clone_size: NA; j_call: TRBJ2-1; v_call: TRBV6-2/TRBV6-3; d_call: TRBD1; cdr3_nt: TGTGCCAGCAGCTACGGACAGGGGGCATCGTATGAGCAGTTCTTC; cdr3_aa: CASSYGQGASYEQFF
clone_size: NA; j_call: TRBJ2-1; v_call: TRBV11-1; d_call: NA; cdr3_nt: TGTGCCAGCAGCGGGGGTTGGCGGGGGCCCAACAATGAGCAGTTCTTC; cdr3_aa: CASSGGWRGPNNEQFF
clone_size: many; j_call: TRBJ1-1; v_call: TRBV30; d_call: TRBD1; cdr3_nt: TGTGCCTGGAGTACAGGGGGTGCTGAAGCTTTCTTT; cdr3_aa: CAWSTGGAEAFF
clone_size: few; j_call: TRBJ2-1; v_call: TRBV5-4; d_call: TRBD2; cdr3_nt: TGTGCCAGCAGCTTGCCCGGGACTAGCGGGAATGAGCAGTTCTTC; cdr3_aa: CASSLPGTSGNEQFF
clone_size: many; j_call: TRBJ2-1; v_call: TRBV27; d_call: TRBD1; cdr3_nt: TGTGCCAGCAGTTTAAGTAGGACAGGATCCTACAATGAGCAGTTCTTC; cdr3_aa: CASSLSRTGSYNEQFF
clone_size: few; j_call: TRBJ2-3; v_call: TRBV7-2; d_call: NA; cdr3_nt: TGTGCCAGCAGCTTAACTAGCTCAGATACGCAGTATTTT; cdr3_aa: CASSLTSSDTQYF
clone_size: NA; j_call: TRBJ2-5; v_call: TRBV5-1; d_call: NA; cdr3_nt: TGCGCCAGCAGCTTGAATTCTCAAGAGACCCAGTACTTC; cdr3_aa: CASSLNSQETQYF
clone_size: NA; j_call: TRBJ2-3; v_call: TRBV7-6; d_call: NA; cdr3_nt: TGTGCCAGCAGCAGTCGATTGGCGGGAAAAGATACGCAGTATTTT; cdr3_aa: CASSSRLAGKDTQYF
clone_size: NA; j_call: TRBJ2-7; v_call: TRBV4-3; d_call: NA; cdr3_nt: TGCGCCAGCAGCCGGATAATCGGGCAGGGCTACGAGCAGTACTTC; cdr3_aa: CASSRIIGQGYEQYF
clone_size: NA; j_call: TRBJ2-7; v_call: TRBV12-3/TRBV12-4; d_call: NA; cdr3_nt: TGTGCCAGCAGTTCCCGCCCAAACGAGCAGTACTTC; cdr3_aa: CASSSRPNEQYF